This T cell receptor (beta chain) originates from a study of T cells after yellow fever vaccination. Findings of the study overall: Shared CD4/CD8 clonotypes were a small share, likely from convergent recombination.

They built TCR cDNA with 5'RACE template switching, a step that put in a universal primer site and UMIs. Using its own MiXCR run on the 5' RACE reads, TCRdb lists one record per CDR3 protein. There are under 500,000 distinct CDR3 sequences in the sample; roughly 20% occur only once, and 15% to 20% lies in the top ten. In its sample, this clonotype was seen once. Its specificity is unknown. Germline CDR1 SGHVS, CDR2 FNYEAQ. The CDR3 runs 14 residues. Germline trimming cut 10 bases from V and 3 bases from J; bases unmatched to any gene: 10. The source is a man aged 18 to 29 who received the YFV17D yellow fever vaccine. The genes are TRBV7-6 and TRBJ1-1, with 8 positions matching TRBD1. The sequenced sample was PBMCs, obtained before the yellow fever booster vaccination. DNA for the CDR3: TGTGCCACAACTCAGGGGGCGGGGGACACTGAAGCTTTCTTT. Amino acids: CATTQGAGDTEAFF.